One and the same sample provided the 9 T cell receptor beta chains below, sequenced in a study of memory CD4+ T cells and cytomegalovirus serostatus (dated by TCRdb to about 2019). Single viable CD3+CD4+CD8-CD45RO+ cells were sorted as memory CD4+ T cells on a FACSAria II. Receptor libraries were prepared by the immunoSEQ multiplex PCR assay. TCRdb provides this immuneACCESS table in a form limited to in-frame rearrangements. Some clones are lacking; in checked studies, under half of them reflect an unresolved V gene, and why the rest are absent is not known. This sample lists about 56,000 clones; over 80% were detected once. Together, the top ten hold approximately 0.43% of the sample. Specimen: memory CD4+ T cells from blood. These receptor sequences come from an adult in good health and CMV-seronegative.

This clone is medium-sized in the sample. The chain couples TRBV7-9 to TRBJ1-2, with D possibly TRBD1 on 5 matching bases. Germline CDR1 reads SEHNR; CDR2 reads FQNEAQ (reference sequence). The CDR3 extends over 14 amino acids. The germline V and J ends were trimmed by 5 bases and 3 bases, with 13 bases remaining between them. The CDR3 spells CASSPPDSYYGYTF. CDR3 bases: TGTGCCAGCAGCCCCCCTGACAGCTACTATGGCTACACCTTC.

The chain joins TRBV4-2 to TRBJ2-2; D is possibly TRBD1 or TRBD2 (5 bases each). The CDR3 covers 16 residues. V was pared by 0 bases and J by 4 bases, with 12 bases between. Germline CDR1 and CDR2: LGHNA and YNFKEQ. The CDR3 nucleotides read TGTGCCAGCAGCCAAGAGAGGGGATTGCGCACCGGGGAGCTGTTTTTT. Translated: CASSQERGLRTGELFF.

The chain carries TRBV4-3 and TRBJ1-4; no reliable D call. The CDR3 is made up of 15 amino acids. V gave up 3 bases and J gave up 6 bases, with 14 bases separating them. Germline V lookup: CDR1 LGHNA, CDR2 YSLEER. The chain's CDR3 is CASSQTAVSDEKLFF. The CDR3 region has the DNA TGCGCCAGCAGCCAGACGGCTGTTTCGGATGAAAAACTGTTTTTT.

The chain recombines TRBV5-4 with TRBJ2-4; 8 bases map to TRBD2. J lost 0 bases, V lost 3 bases, and 17 bases had no gene match. Germline V gives CDR1 SGHNT, CDR2 YYREEE (reference sequence). This CDR3 spans 20 amino acids. CDR3 sequence reads: CASSYSGALSWELAKNIQYF. In DNA, the CDR3 is TGTGCCAGCAGCTATAGCGGGGCCCTCTCCTGGGAGCTAGCCAAAAACATTCAGTACTTC.

This clone was picked up one time. This rearrangement joins TRBV10-3 to TRBJ1-4; 9 bases map to TRBD1. Germline CDR1 and CDR2: ENHRY and SYGVKD. Unmatched junction bases numbered 9, after V lost 7 bases and J lost 12 bases. The CDR3 has 13 amino acids. The CDR3 sequence: CAITSDRGKELFF. In DNA, the CDR3 is TGTGCCATCACTTCGGACAGGGGAAAGGAACTGTTTTTT.

This clone was seen just once. The chain combines TRBV29-1 with TRBJ2-2; D not resolved. Germline V gene sequence: CDR1 SQVTM, CDR2 ANQGSEA. The V end lost 3 bases, the J end lost 4 bases, and 3 bases lay between the germline ends. CDR3 size: 11 residues. CDR3 nucleotide sequence: TGCAGCGTTGAGGGCACCGGGGAGCTGTTTTTT. Its protein product is CSVEGTGELFF.

The chain combines TRBV28 with TRBJ1-6; TRBD1 matches at 9 bases. CDR3 length: 15 amino acids. Germline V gene data show CDR1 as MDHEN and CDR2 as SYDVKM. The J segment lost 9 bases and the V segment lost 2 bases, leaving 5 bases of the junction unmatched. The CDR3 here is CASSLQGTGSSPLHF. The DNA of the CDR3 is TGTGCCAGCAGTTTACAAGGGACAGGGTCTTCACCCCTCCACTTT.

The rearrangement uses TRBV19 and TRBJ1-5, with D possibly matching TRBD1 (5 bases). Trimming took 5 bases from V and 9 from J, leaving 20 bases between them. Germline V gene data show CDR1 as LNHDA and CDR2 as SQIVND (reference sequence). This CDR3 region has 15 residues. The CDR3 loop reads CASSFLDGQSSPQHF. CDR3 DNA: TGTGCCAGTAGTTTTTTGGACGGACAATCATCGCCCCAGCATTTT.

V and J are TRBV9 and TRBJ1-1, with 9 bases lining up with TRBD1. V trimming: 4 bases; J trimming: 8 bases; junction bases outside the gene matches: 9. The length of the CDR3 is 14 residues. Germline CDR1 reads SGDLS; CDR2 reads YYNGEE. CDR3 coding DNA: TGTGCCAGCAGCCCCACCCCCGGGACAGGGGAAGCTTTCTTT. Translated: CASSPTPGTGEAFF.